A selection of T cell receptor beta chains follows, all from one sample in a study of T cells in Graves' hyperthyroidism and ophthalmopathy. TCRdb redid the calling of the multiplex PCR reads with MiXCR, one entry per CDR3 protein. Of 540,000 or so distinct CDR3 sequences listed, more than 45% are singletons. The sample comprised peripheral blood or thyroid tissue (not recorded which). All receptors derive from an adult woman with Graves' disease, either hyperthyroidism or ophthalmopathy (not recorded which). The CDR3 runs from the conserved cysteine through the conserved F or W. The D gene is left open where the match is weak. Part of the rows lack a size; the others show once, few, many or a class for expanded clones.

abundance	v_gene	d_gene	j_gene	CDR3nt	CDR3aa
-	TRBV5-4	TRBD1	TRBJ1-1	TGTGCCAGCAGCTTGGAAGGGGGCCGTCAGTCCACTGAAGCTTTCTTT	CASSLEGGRQSTEAFF
-	TRBV7-2	-	TRBJ1-5	TGTGCCAGCAGTTTTAGGGGAGAACAGCCCCAGCATTTT	CASSFRGEQPQHF
few	TRBV28	-	TRBJ1-5	TGTGCCAGCAGTTTCTCCCGGGACAAGGTATACAATCAGCCCCAGCATTTT	CASSFSRDKVYNQPQHF
-	TRBV4-1	-	TRBJ2-3	TGCGCCAGCAGCCAAGAGGGGCCCTCTTCGGCGGGCAGCACAGATACGCAGTATTTT	CASSQEGPSSAGSTDTQYF
-	TRBV25-1	-	TRBJ1-4	TGTGCCAGCAGGGGAACAACTAATGAAAAACTGTTTTTT	CASRGTTNEKLFF
many	TRBV5-1	-	TRBJ1-1	TGCGCCAGCAGCTTGGTGTCAGCGAACACTGAAGCTTTCTTT	CASSLVSANTEAFF
-	TRBV13	-	TRBJ2-6	TGTGCCAGCAGCTTAGGAGGGGGGACAGGGGCCAACGTCCTGACTTTC	CASSLGGGTGANVLTF
-	TRBV15	TRBD1	TRBJ1-2	TGTGCCACCAGCAGAGATATTACAACAGGGGGCGGCTACACCTTC	CATSRDITTGGGYTF
-	TRBV7-3	TRBD2	TRBJ2-1	TGTGCCAGCAGCTTAACTAGCGGGCAGACAGCTTACAATGAGCAGTTCTTC	CASSLTSGQTAYNEQFF
-	TRBV19	-	TRBJ2-7	TGTGCCAGTAGTACGGGGTTCGGGAGAACCTACGAGCAGTACTTC	CASSTGFGRTYEQYF
many	TRBV20-1	-	TRBJ1-1	TGCAGTGCTAGCACGTTAGTGAACACTGAAGCTTTCTTT	CSASTLVNTEAFF
-	TRBV19	-	TRBJ1-2	TGTGCCAGTAGTATAGCCCGGGGATTCTATGGCTACACCTTC	CASSIARGFYGYTF
many	TRBV6-1	-	TRBJ2-2	TGTGCCAGCAGTCGGTCAGGGGCCGGGGAGCTGTTTTTT	CASSRSGAGELFF
-	TRBV7-9	TRBD2	TRBJ2-2	TGTGCCAGCAGAGAACGGACTAGCGGGACCGGGGAGCTGTTTTTT	CASRERTSGTGELFF
many	TRBV5-1	-	TRBJ2-7	TGCGCCAGCAGCGCACGCACCAGTTACGAGCAGTACTTC	CASSARTSYEQYF
-	TRBV19	TRBD1	TRBJ1-5	TGTGCCAGTAGTAGACAGGGGCTTCAGGAGACCCAGCATTTT	CASSRQGLQETQHF
many	TRBV20-1	TRBD2	TRBJ2-2	TGCAGTGCTATCTCTAGCGGGAAGAACACCGGGGAGCTGTTTTTT	CSAISSGKNTGELFF
-	TRBV2	TRBD1	TRBJ1-2	TGTGCCGGGGGTACCGGGACAGGTAGCCCCTACACCTTC	CAGGTGTGSPYTF
few	TRBV20-1	-	TRBJ1-2	TGCAGTGCTAGAGAGAACTATGATGGCTACACCTTC	CSARENYDGYTF
-	TRBV7-7	-	TRBJ2-6	TGTGCTAGTTTCCGGGTTCTACCTGGGGCCAACGTCCTGACTTTC	CASFRVLPGANVLTF
many	TRBV2	TRBD2	TRBJ2-7	TGTGCCAGCAGTGAAGTAACTAGCGGGGTGGCCTACGAGCAGTACTTC	CASSEVTSGVAYEQYF
few	TRBV29-1	-	TRBJ1-1	TGCAGCGTTGAAGCCCAGGGGAGGGTTACTGAAGCTTTCTTT	CSVEAQGRVTEAFF
many	TRBV7-9	TRBD1	TRBJ1-4	TGTGCCAGCAGCCCCGGGACAGGGAATGAAAAACTGTTTTTT	CASSPGTGNEKLFF